This T cell receptor (beta chain) stems from a study of Ad26.COV2.S vaccination and SARS-CoV-2 variants. The table came from immunoSEQ multiplex PCR; TCRdb's copy has only in-frame clones and leaves some out. Here the sample spans about 350,000 clones, 80% to 90% being singletons. As to treatment: around 19 received Ad26.COV2.S at low or high dose, single or two shots; about 5 received placebo; per-sample allocation not given. On day 63 after the first injection, vaccine and placebo recipients gave samples. This vaccine is an Ad26 vector that expresses the Wuhan-strain SARS-CoV-2 spike. A few counts support this clone. The CDR3 runs 12 residues. Per germline, CDR1 SNHLY and CDR2 FYNNEI. Trimming stripped 4 bases from V and 11 bases from J, with 13 bases between.

The specimen was peripheral blood, collected in a trial of Ad26.COV2.S vaccine versus placebo. This TCR came from a person aged 18-60 years who received the Ad26.COV2.S COVID-19 vaccine or a placebo. The chain links TRBV2 to TRBJ2-3; D is unclear. The DNA for the CDR3 is TGTGCCAGCAGTGTCTCTCCACCAGGGCAGTATTTT. Protein: CASSVSPPGQYF.